One and the same sample provided the 13 T cell receptor beta chains below, sequenced in a study of monozygotic twins with inflammatory bowel disease. No DNA is given; TCRdb re-called the 5' RACE reads and lists each CDR3 protein once. This repertoire includes hundreds of thousands of distinct CDR3 sequences. Material: blood. Receptors were obtained from a human donor with ulcerative colitis or Crohn's disease, or a healthy co-twin of an affected twin (not recorded which).

The rearrangement uses TRBV6-2 or TRBV6-3 and TRBJ2-1; TCRdb designates TRBD2, a call that cannot be tested without DNA. CDR3 length: 15 residues. The germline V gene encodes CDR1 MNHEY and CDR2 SVGEGT. The CDR3 loop is CASSASGRAVNEQFF.

The rearrangement joins TRBV7-2 to TRBJ2-1; as DNA is missing, the TRBD1 call by TCRdb cannot be tested. Germline CDR1 is SGHTA and CDR2 is FQGNSA. The CDR3 sequence is 15 residues long. The CDR3 sequence is CASSVPPGQAHEQFF.

This chain links TRBV6-6 with TRBJ2-4; TCRdb designates TRBD2, a call that cannot be tested without DNA. The CDR3 consists of 13 residues. Germline CDR1 reads MNHNY; CDR2 reads SVGAGI (reference sequence). This CDR3 reads CASTYGGENIQYF.

The CDR3 loop is CASSVAERFSDIPPDTQYF. This chain uses TRBV9 with TRBJ2-3; as DNA is missing, the TRBD2 call by TCRdb cannot be tested. Germline V gene data show CDR1 as SGDLS and CDR2 as YYNGEE. The CDR3 covers 19 residues.

The V gene is TRBV13, the J gene TRBJ2-7; TCRdb's D call, TRBD1, is unchecked because there is no DNA. Germline CDR1 PRHDT, CDR2 FYEKMQ (reference sequence). The CDR3 totals 15 residues. CDR3 region: CASSLKGDNSYEQYF.

The CDR3 protein is CSAEGRSGYEQYF. This chain links TRBV29-1 with TRBJ2-7; no DNA is available, so the TRBD2 call from TCRdb remains unchecked. This CDR3 has 13 amino acids. Germline CDR1 reads SQVTM; CDR2 reads ANQGSEA.

This chain joins TRBV18 and TRBJ2-7; TCRdb calls TRBD1, which cannot be checked without DNA. The CDR3 extends over 15 amino acids. Germline-derived CDR1 and CDR2 are KGHSH and LQKENI. The CDR3 sequence: CASSPEGQGWGEQYF. Together with reference TRBV18 and TRBJ2-7, the CDR3 gives the full variable domain: NAGVMQNPRHLVRRRGQEARLRCSPMKGHSHVYWYRQLPEEGLKFMVYLQKENIIDESGMPKERFSAEFPKEGPSILRIQQVVRGDSAAYFCASSPEGQGWGEQYFGPGTRLTVT.

V usage is TRBV12-3 or TRBV12-4 and J usage is TRBJ2-3; TCRdb's D gene call, TRBD1, goes unchecked for lack of DNA. The CDR3 is 13 amino acids. CDR3 sequence: CASSDRKPDTQYF.

V gene TRBV21-1 combines with J gene TRBJ2-4; TCRdb reports TRBD1, a call that lacks DNA to check it against. TRBV21-1 is marked as a pseudogene. The CDR3 contains 19 residues. CDR3 sequence reads: CASSNIVQGRSVAKNIQYF.

The chain has TRBV4-1 and TRBJ1-5. The germline CDR1 and CDR2 sequences are MGHRA and YSYEKL. This CDR3 is 15 amino acids long. The CDR3 reads CASSQDGQGNQPQHF.

The chain couples TRBV3-1 to TRBJ2-5; lacking DNA, the TRBD2 call made by TCRdb goes unchecked. The germline V gene has CDR1 LGHDT and CDR2 YNNKEL (reference sequence). The CDR3 loop spans 18 amino acids. This chain's CDR3 is CASSPRISGRGLEETQYF.

The chain joins TRBV15 to TRBJ2-7; there is no DNA to check the TCRdb D call of TRBD2. Looked up from germline, CDR1 is LNHNV and CDR2 is YYDKDF (reference sequence). This CDR3 has 15 residues. CDR3 sequence: CATSRDLVTSYEQYF.

The gene calls are TRBV9 and TRBJ2-1; TCRdb designates TRBD1, a call that cannot be tested without DNA. CDR3 length: 15 amino acids. The germline V gene has CDR1 SGDLS and CDR2 YYNGEE. CDR3 sequence: CASSDRGAGYNEQFF.